This TCR beta chain was sequenced in a study of T cell responses to AZD1222 COVID-19 vaccine. General study findings and limits: Vaccine-associated CD4 TCRs spanned spike, dominant at 160-218 and 743-854. In the spike-specific TCR repertoire, nearly half reportedly target unmutated variant regions.

The table came from immunoSEQ multiplex PCR; TCRdb's copy has only in-frame clones and leaves some out. The sample includes tens of thousands of clones, around 84% seen only once; the top ten take 21%. The CDR3 runs 17 residues. J gave up 4 bases and V 5 bases, and 13 bases lay outside the gene matches. Germline CDR1 is SGHTA and CDR2 is FQGTGA. Worth noting for this clone: The antigen is unknown.

The sequence came from an adult in good health. The V call is TRBV7-3, the J call TRBJ2-2, with 7 bases aligning to TRBD2. The sequenced sample was peripheral blood, obtained on day 0 of AZD1222 vaccination. The CDR3 sequence: CASSPLPGTNITGELFF. CDR3 in DNA: TGTGCCAGCAGCCCCCTACCCGGGACTAATATCACCGGGGAGCTGTTTTTT. Together with reference TRBV7-3 and TRBJ2-2, the CDR3 gives the full variable domain: GAGVSQTPSNKVTEKGKYVELRCDPISGHTALYWYRQSLGQGPEFLIYFQGTGAADDSGLPNDRFFAVRPEGSVSTLKIQRTERGDSAVYLCASSPLPGTNITGELFFGEGSRLTVL.